The 8 T cell receptor beta chains given below trace back to one sample, sequenced in a study of T-cell reconstitution after alpha-beta-depleted transplantation in children. TCRbeta library preparation incorporated unique molecular identifiers. TCRdb passed the PCR reads through MiXCR, listing each CDR3 protein once. The data contain 900,000 or so distinct CDR3 sequences, 15% to 20% of them singletons. The sample was PBMCs, mostly from graft donor cells, taken 360 days after TCRalphabeta/CD19-depleted stem cell transplant. The receptors were gathered from a male patient younger than 18 who had a stem cell transplant for acute lymphoblastic leukemia, so the T cells may come from the graft donor.

This clonotype appeared a few times. Written as DNA, the CDR3 is TGTGCCAGCAGTAAGGGGGGAAGGGGCTACACCTTC. As protein: CASSKGGRGYTF. The chain uses TRBV27 and TRBJ1-2; a possible D gene is TRBD1 (6 bases). The CDR3 totals 12 residues. V dropped 5 bases and J dropped 8 bases, with 12 bases sitting between them. CDR1 and CDR2 from the germline V gene are MNHEY and SMNVEV (reference sequence).

This clonotype was counted a few times. V is TRBV29-1 and J is TRBJ2-5; D might be TRBD1 (5 bases). Germline V gene data show CDR1 as SQVTM and CDR2 as ANQGSEA. The CDR3 is 12 amino acids. Trimming left V 8 bases short and J 5 bases short, with 15 bases between. The CDR3: CSLLTVGETQYF. In nucleotides, the CDR3 is TGCAGCCTCCTGACAGTTGGGGAGACCCAGTACTTC.

The CDR3 protein is CASSPHGRALPRETQYF. CDR3 in DNA: TGTGCCAGCAGCCCCCACGGTCGGGCCTTACCGAGAGAGACCCAGTACTTC. The chain uses TRBV7-9 and TRBJ2-5; D gene unclear. Looked up from germline, CDR1 is SEHNR and CDR2 is FQNEAQ (reference sequence). V dropped 5 bases and J dropped 4 bases, with 23 bases sitting between them. The CDR3 has 17 amino acids.

This chain uses TRBV29-1 with TRBJ1-1, with D possibly matching TRBD1 (6 bases). Germline loops: CDR1 SQVTM, CDR2 ANQGSEA. The CDR3 runs to 11 residues. The V end lost 1 base, the J end lost 11 bases, and 11 bases lay between the germline ends. Written as DNA, the CDR3 is TGCAGCGTTGAAGCCCAGGGACATGCTTTCTTT. It specifies CSVEAQGHAFF. The full variable domain, its missing parts supplied by reference TRBV29-1 and TRBJ1-1, is SAVISQKPSRDICQRGTSLTIQCQVDSQVTMMFWYRQQPGQSLTLIATANQGSEATYESGFVIDKFPISRPNLTFSTLTVSNMSPEDSSIYLCSVEAQGHAFFGQGTRLTVV.

The V call is TRBV15, the J call TRBJ1-6, with 9 bases matching TRBD1. CDR3 length: 13 residues. Germline lookup yields CDR1 LNHNV and CDR2 YYDKDF (reference sequence). The V segment lost 5 bases and the J segment 9 bases; nucleotides outside the gene matches: 2. The CDR3 here is CATSRDRVSPLHF. Here the CDR3 DNA reads TGTGCCACCAGCCGGGACAGGGTTTCACCCCTCCACTTT.

This rearrangement joins TRBV7-6 to TRBJ1-2; D is uncertain. Trimming took 4 bases from V and 4 from J, leaving 10 bases between them. The CDR3 spans 13 residues. Germline V gene lookup returns CDR1 SGHVS and CDR2 FNYEAQ. CDR3 region: CASSYGRGYGYTF. The CDR3 DNA is TGTGCCAGCAGCTATGGACGCGGCTATGGCTACACCTTC.

This clonotype occurred many times. The V and J genes are TRBV7-9 and TRBJ1-3; D gene unclear. Trimming pared 1 base from V and 1 base from J, leaving 2 bases between. This CDR3 has 13 amino acids. Per germline, CDR1 SEHNR and CDR2 FQNEAQ (reference sequence). The chain's CDR3 is CASSLVSGNTIYF. In DNA, the CDR3 is TGTGCCAGCAGCTTAGTGTCTGGAAACACCATATATTTT.

The chain links TRBV4-1 to TRBJ2-7, with 8 nucleotides matching TRBD2. The trim removed 6 bases at V and 3 bases at J, leaving 28 bases unmatched. The CDR3 sequence is 21 residues long. From germline, CDR1 is MGHRA and CDR2 YSYEKL. The chain's CDR3 is CASRGSLRLAGATNGLYEQYF. DNA for the CDR3: TGCGCCAGCAGAGGGAGCCTCCGGCTAGCGGGTGCAACAAACGGGCTCTACGAGCAGTACTTC.